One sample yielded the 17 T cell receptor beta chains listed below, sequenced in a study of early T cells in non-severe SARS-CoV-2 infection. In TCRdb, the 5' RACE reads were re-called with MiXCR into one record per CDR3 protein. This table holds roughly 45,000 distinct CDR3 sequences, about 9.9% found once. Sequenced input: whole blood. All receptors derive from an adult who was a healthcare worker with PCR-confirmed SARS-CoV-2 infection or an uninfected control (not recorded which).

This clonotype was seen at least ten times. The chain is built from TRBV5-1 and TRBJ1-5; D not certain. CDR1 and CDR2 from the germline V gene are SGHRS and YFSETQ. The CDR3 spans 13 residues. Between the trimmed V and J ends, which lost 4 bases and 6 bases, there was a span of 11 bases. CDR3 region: CASSRDGSQPQHF. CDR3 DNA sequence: TGCGCCAGCAGCCGCGACGGAAGTCAGCCCCAGCATTTT. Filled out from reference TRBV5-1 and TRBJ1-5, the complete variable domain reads KAGVTQTPRYLIKTRGQQVTLSCSPISGHRSVSWYQQTPGQGLQFLFEYFSETQRNKGNFPGRFSGRQFSNSRSEMNVSTLELGDSALYLCASSRDGSQPQHFGDGTRLSIL.

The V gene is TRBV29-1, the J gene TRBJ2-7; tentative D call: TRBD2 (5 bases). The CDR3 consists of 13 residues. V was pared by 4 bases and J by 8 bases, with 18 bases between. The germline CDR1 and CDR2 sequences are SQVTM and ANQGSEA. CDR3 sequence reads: CSVVSRASAKQYF. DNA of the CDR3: TGCAGCGTTGTGTCGCGGGCCTCAGCCAAGCAGTACTTC.

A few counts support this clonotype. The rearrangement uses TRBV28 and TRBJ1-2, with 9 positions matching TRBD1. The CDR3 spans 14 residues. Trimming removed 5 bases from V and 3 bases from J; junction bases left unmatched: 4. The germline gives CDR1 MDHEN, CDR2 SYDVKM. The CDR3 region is CASSRTGADYGYTF. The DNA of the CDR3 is TGTGCCAGCAGTAGGACAGGGGCGGACTATGGCTACACCTTC.

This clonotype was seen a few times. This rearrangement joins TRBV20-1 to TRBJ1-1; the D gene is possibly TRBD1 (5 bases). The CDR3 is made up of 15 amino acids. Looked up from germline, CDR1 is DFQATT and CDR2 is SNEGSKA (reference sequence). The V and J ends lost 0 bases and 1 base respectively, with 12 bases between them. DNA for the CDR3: TGCAGTGCTAGAGACCAGGGACTGAGGAACACTGAAGCTTTCTTT. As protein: CSARDQGLRNTEAFF.

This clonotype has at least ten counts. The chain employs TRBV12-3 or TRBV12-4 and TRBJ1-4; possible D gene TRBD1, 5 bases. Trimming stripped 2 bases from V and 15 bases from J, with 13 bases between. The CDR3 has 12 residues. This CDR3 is CASSLWQGPVFF. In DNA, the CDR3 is TGTGCCAGCAGTTTATGGCAGGGACCGGTGTTTTTT.

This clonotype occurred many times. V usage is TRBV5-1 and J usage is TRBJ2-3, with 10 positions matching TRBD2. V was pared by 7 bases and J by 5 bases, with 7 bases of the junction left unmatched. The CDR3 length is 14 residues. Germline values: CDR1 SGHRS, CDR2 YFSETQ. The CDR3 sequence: CASGTSGTVDTQYF. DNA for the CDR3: TGCGCCAGCGGAACTAGCGGGACTGTAGATACGCAGTATTTT.

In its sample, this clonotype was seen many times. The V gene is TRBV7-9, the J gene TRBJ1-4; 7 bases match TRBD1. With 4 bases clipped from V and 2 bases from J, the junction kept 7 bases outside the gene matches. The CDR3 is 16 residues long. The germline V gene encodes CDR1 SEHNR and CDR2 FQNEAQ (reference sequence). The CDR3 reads CASSSRQGGTNEKLFF. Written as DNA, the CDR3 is TGTGCCAGCAGCTCAAGACAGGGCGGTACTAATGAAAAACTGTTTTTT. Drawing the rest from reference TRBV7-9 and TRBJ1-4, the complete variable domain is DTGVSQNPRHKITKRGQNVTFRCDPISEHNRLYWYRQTLGQGPEFLTYFQNEAQLEKSRLLSDRFSAERPKGSFSTLEIQRTEQGDSAMYLCASSSRQGGTNEKLFFGSGTQLSVL.

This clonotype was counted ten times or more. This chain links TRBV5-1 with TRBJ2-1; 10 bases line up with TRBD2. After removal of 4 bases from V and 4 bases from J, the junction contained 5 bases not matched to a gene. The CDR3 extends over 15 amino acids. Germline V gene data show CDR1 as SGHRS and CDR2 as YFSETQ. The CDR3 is CASSPTSGAYNEQFF. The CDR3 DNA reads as TGCGCCAGCAGCCCTACTAGCGGGGCTTACAATGAGCAGTTCTTC.

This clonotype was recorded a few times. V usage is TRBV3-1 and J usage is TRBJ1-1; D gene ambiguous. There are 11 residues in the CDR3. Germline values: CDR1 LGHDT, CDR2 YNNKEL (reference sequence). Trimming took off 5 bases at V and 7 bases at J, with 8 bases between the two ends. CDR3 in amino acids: CASSFRGEAFF. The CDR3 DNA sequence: TGTGCCAGCAGCTTCCGGGGTGAAGCTTTCTTT.

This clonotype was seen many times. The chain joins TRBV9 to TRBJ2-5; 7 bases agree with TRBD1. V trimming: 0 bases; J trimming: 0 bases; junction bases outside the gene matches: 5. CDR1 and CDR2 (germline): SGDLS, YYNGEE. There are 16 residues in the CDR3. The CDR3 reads CASSVEGQTHQETQYF. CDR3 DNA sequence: TGTGCCAGCAGCGTAGAGGGACAGACTCACCAAGAGACCCAGTACTTC.

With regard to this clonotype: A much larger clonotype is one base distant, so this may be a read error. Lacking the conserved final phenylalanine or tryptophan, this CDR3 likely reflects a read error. CDR3 sequence (DNA): TGCGCCAGCAGCGAGGGGCCTCAACTGTTTTAT. Translated: CASSEGPQLFY. The gene calls are TRBV4-3 and TRBJ1-4, with D perhaps matching TRBD1 (5 bases). The CDR3 length is 11 residues. Per the germline V gene, CDR1 is LGHNA and CDR2 is YSLEER. Trimming removed 5 bases at V and 12 bases at J, with 10 bases between.

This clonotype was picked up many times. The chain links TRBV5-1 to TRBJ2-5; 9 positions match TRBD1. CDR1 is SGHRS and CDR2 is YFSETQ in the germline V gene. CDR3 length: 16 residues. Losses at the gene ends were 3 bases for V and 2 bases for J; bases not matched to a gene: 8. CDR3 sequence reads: CASSWRPGTGQETQYF. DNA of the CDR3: TGCGCCAGCAGCTGGCGTCCCGGGACAGGGCAAGAGACCCAGTACTTC.

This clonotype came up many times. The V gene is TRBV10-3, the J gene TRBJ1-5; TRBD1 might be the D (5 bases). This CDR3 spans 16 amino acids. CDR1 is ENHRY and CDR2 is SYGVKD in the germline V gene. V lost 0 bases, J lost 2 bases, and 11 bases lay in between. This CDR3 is CAISESRPGGNQPQHF. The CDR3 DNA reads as TGTGCCATCAGTGAGTCCCGGCCGGGGGGCAATCAGCCCCAGCATTTT.

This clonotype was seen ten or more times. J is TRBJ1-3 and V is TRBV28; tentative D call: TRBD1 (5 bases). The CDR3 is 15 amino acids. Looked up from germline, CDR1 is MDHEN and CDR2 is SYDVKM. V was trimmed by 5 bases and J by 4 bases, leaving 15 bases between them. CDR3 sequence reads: CASSPRAGTGNTIYF. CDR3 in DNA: TGTGCCAGCAGTCCCCGGGCAGGGACCGGAAACACCATATATTTT. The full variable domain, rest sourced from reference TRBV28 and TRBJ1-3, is DVKVTQSSRYLVKRTGEKVFLECVQDMDHENMFWYRQDPGLGLRLIYFSYDVKMKEKGDIPEGYSVSREKKERFSLILESASTNQTSMYLCASSPRAGTGNTIYFGEGSWLTVV.

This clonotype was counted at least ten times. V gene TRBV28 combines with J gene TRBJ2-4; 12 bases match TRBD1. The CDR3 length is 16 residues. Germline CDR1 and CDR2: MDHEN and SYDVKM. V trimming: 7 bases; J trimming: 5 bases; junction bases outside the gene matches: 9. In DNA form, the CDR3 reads TGTGCCAGCACCTATAGGGGACAGGGGGCGCAAAACATTCAGTACTTC. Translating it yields CASTYRGQGAQNIQYF. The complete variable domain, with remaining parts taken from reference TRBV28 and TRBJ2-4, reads DVKVTQSSRYLVKRTGEKVFLECVQDMDHENMFWYRQDPGLGLRLIYFSYDVKMKEKGDIPEGYSVSREKKERFSLILESASTNQTSMYLCASTYRGQGAQNIQYFGAGTRLSVL.

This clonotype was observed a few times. The chain's CDR3 is CAISASRGEQYF. The CDR3 DNA is TGTGCCATCAGTGCCAGCCGCGGGGAGCAGTACTTC. The V gene is TRBV10-3, the J gene TRBJ2-7, with a tentative D call TRBD2 (5 bases). Germline V gene lookup returns CDR1 ENHRY and CDR2 SYGVKD. V was shortened by 4 bases and J by 7 bases, with 11 bases between the two germline ends. The CDR3 spans 12 residues.

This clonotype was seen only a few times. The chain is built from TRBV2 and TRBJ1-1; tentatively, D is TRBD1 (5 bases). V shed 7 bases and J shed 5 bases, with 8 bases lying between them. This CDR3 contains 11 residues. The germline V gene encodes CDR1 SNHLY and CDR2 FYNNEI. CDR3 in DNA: TGTGCCAGCATGAAGGGGACTGAAGCTTTCTTT. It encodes CASMKGTEAFF.